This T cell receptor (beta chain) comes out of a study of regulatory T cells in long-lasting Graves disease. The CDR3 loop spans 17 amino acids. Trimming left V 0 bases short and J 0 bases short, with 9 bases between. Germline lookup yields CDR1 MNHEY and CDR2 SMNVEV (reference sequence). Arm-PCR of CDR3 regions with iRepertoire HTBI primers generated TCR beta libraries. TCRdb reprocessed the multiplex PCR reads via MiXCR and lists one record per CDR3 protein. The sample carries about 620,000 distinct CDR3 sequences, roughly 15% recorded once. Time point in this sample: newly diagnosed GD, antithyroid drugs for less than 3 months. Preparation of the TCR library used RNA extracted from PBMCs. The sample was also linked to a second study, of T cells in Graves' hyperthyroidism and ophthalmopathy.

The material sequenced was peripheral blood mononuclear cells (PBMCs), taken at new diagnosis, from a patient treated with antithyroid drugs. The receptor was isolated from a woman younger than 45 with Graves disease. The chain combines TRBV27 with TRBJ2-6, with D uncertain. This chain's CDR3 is CASSLSPAGSGANVLTF. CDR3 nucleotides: TGTGCCAGCAGTTTATCCCCAGCTGGCTCTGGGGCCAACGTCCTGACTTTC.